The present T cell receptor (beta chain) was sequenced within a study of cytomegalovirus exposure and HLA in healthy donors. Study results and limitations: It is likely that the observed cluster of highly shared sequence variants was a sequencing artifact.

Regarding this clone: Its antigen remains unknown.

Germline-derived CDR1 and CDR2 are SEHNR and FQNEAQ (reference sequence). CDR3 length: 14 residues. Trimming left V 1 base short and J 2 bases short, with 9 bases between. It was with 60 Vbeta and 13 Jbeta primers that the PCR ran. Generated by immunoSEQ multiplex PCR, the TCRdb table keeps only in-frame clones and is missing some. The sample records about 130,000 clones, roughly 75% being singletons. The TCR sequence derives from a man aged 25 to 40 in good health and CMV-seronegative. This chain links TRBV7-9 with TRBJ2-7, with D unclear. Sequenced sample: PBMCs. The CDR3 DNA follows: TGTGCCAGCAGCTTAGGTTTTTGGCCCTACGAGCAGTACTTC. The encoded protein is CASSLGFWPYEQYF.